This T cell receptor (beta chain) is drawn from a study of tumor and adjacent non-tumor tissue in lung cancer (dated by TCRdb to the late 2010s). Looking at the study overall: Patients with adenocarcinoma (approximately 11), squamous cell carcinoma (2) and small cell lung cancer (1) were included in the cohort. Among the roughly 15 patients, ages ranged from about 31 to 85 years, around ten were men and 5 were women, and disease was TNM stage I to III. Sequencing produced 130 million or so productive TCRbeta reads in total, an average of approximately 4 million reads per sample. The study compared bulk TCRbeta repertoires from lung tumor tissue and matched distant non-tumor lung tissue of some 14 lung cancer patients. TCRbeta CDR3 sequencing was performed on thirty paired specimens, with one tumor sample and one normal lung sample collected per patient.

By sample share, this clonotype is medium-sized (0.01 to 0.1%). Its antigen is currently not known. No per-base quality is available; no much larger clone lies one base away. RNA was isolated from bulk unsorted tissue, and RNA quality was assessed with a NanoDrop ND-1000 and an Agilent 2100. All donors had newly diagnosed lung cancer, had not received prior chemotherapy, and were admitted for thoracic surgery in China between August and November 2014. Anyone who had undergone radiotherapy or chemotherapy before, or who had another cancer at the same time, was left out of the study. Surgical tissue pieces of roughly 1-2 cm3 were preserved in RNAlater solution and were kept at -80 degrees C until use. The junction shows trimming of 4 bases on V and 5 bases on J, and the gene matches do not reach 8 bases of it. Counted from cysteine to phenylalanine, this CDR3 has 15 amino acids. The read is trimmed to its CDR3 DNA, 45 bases read in frame from base 1. Per the germline V gene (reference sequence), DFQATT is the CDR1 and SNEGSKA is the CDR2.

The research as a whole found: Because peripheral blood was not sequenced, the blood TCRbeta repertoires of the lung cancer patients in the study went unexamined. A significantly larger cumulative share of the repertoire was made up by the top 100 clones in normal lung than in tumor tissue. TCR diversity (inverse Simpson) was significantly higher in tumor than in normal lung tissue (roughly 430 vs 170, P = 0.0075, Mann-Whitney U test). The sequencing platform is not named in the methods, and unique molecular identifiers are not mentioned. Only around 14 patients were in the cohort, and the authors stated that larger samples and more detailed clinical data are needed. Younger patients had significantly higher TCR diversity, and higher tumor TCR diversity was associated with shorter overall and disease-free survival.

The library was prepared using multiplex PCR. The run used an Illumina HiSeq 2500. TCRbeta libraries were constructed through three rounds of nested PCR with primers (Table S4) according to protocols modified from ARM-PCR. Before sequencing, PCR products of 200-500 bp were cut from the gel and purified using the QIAquick gel extraction kit. The source study handled its data this way. Reads were cleaned using Trimmomatic, were merged into complete CDR3 sequences using FLASH, and were assigned to V(D)J germline segments using MiTCR. Clonal diversity was computed as the inverse Simpson's index with VDJtools. In-frame sequences without a premature stop codon were defined as productive reads. TCRdb reran the public reads through fastp at Q25 and MiXCR, keeping productive beta chains. Merged by CDR3 protein, the rows form single entries marked with the most common genes and DNA. The authors' filters were not applied to this entry. For this sample there are 120,000 or so distinct CDR3 sequences; roughly 67% appear just once. Of the sample, about 13% is held by the ten largest clones.

Recombination linked TRBV20-1 to TRBJ2-2; 9 of the junction bases match TRBD1. The clonotype originates from a young man with non-small cell lung cancer. Sequencing was carried out using lung tumor tissue. The DNA sequence is as follows: TGCAGTGCTACAAGGGACAGGGAGAGGACCGGGGAGCTGTTTTTT. This is translated as CSATRDRERTGELFF.